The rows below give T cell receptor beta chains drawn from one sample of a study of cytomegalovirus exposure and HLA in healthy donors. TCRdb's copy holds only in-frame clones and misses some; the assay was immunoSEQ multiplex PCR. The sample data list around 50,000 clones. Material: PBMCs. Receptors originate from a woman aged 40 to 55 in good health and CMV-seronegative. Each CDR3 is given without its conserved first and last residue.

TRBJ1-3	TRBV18	ASSHGTGEENTIY
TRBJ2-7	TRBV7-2	ASSPWDSRFSYEQY
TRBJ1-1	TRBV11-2	ASSQVAGGTEAF
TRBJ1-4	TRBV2	ASRAEQATNEKLF
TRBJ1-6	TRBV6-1	ASSGQGGNNSPLH
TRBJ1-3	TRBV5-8	ASSPGHGGGNTIY
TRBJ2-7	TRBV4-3	ASSQGDRGRPYEQY
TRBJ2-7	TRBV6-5	ASTGGAYEQY
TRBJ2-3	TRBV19	ASTRRGGEDTQY
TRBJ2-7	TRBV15	ATSSTGAYYEQY
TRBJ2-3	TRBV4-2	ASSPPGTDTQY
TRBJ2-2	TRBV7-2	ASSPDRNTGELF
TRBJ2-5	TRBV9	ASSSSPPGLAGGPQETQY
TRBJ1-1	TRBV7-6	ASSSRTGLNTEAF
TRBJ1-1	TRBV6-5	ASRPREAQHTEAF
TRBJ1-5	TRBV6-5	ASSWGTGDQPQH
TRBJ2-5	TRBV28	ASSLPGQGGETQY
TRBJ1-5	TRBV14	ASSPRDSNQPQH
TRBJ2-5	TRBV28	ASSLVPRGLAETQY
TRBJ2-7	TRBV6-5	ASRFSHGDHEQY
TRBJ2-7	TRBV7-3	ASSTSHGVNEQY
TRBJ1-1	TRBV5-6	ASIGWNEAF
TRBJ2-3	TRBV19	ASSIWRGGFTDTQY
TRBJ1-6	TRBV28	ASSFGGNSPLH